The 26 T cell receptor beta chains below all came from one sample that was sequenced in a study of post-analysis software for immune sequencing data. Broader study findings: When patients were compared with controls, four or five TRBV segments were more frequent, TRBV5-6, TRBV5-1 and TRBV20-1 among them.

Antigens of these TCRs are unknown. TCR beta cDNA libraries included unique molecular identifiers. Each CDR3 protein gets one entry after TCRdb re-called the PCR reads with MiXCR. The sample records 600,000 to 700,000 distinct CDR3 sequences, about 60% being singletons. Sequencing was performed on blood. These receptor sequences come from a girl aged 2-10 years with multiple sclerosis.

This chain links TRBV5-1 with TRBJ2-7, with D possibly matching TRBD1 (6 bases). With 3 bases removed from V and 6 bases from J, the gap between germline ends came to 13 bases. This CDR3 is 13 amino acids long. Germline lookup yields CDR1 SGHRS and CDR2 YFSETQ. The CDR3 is CASSSGTGTEQYF. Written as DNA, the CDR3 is TGCGCCAGCAGCTCCGGCACAGGGACCGAGCAGTACTTC.

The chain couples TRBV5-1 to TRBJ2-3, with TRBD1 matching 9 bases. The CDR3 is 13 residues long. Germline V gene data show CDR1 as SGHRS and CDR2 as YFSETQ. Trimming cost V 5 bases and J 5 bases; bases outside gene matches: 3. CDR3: CASSPDRGDTQYF. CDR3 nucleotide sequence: TGCGCCAGCAGTCCGGACAGGGGAGATACGCAGTATTTT.

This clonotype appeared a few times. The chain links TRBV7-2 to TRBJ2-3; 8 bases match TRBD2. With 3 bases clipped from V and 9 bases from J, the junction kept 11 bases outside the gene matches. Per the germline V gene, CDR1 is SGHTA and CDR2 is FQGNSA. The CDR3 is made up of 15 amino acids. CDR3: CASSLSSGESYTQYF. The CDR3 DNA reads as TGTGCCAGCAGCTTGAGTAGCGGGGAGTCTTACACGCAGTATTTT.

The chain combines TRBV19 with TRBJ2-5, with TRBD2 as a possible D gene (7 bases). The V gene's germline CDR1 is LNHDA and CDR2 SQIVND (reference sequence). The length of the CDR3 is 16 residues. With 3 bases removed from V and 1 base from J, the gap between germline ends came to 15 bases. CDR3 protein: CASSMGRGPLQETQYF. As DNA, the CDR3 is TGTGCCAGTAGTATGGGGCGGGGGCCCCTCCAAGAGACCCAGTACTTC.

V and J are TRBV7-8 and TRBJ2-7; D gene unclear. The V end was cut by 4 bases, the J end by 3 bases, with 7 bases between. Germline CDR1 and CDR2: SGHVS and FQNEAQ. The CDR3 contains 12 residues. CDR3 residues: CASSSPGYEQYF. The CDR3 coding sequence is TGTGCCAGCAGCTCCCCAGGCTACGAGCAGTACTTC.

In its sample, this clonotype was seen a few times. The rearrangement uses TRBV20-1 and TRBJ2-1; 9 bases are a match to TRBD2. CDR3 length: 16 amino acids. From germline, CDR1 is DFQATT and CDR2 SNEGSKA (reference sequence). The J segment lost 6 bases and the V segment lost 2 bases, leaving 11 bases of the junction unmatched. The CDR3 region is CSARLLPGLARNEQFF. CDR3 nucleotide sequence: TGCAGTGCTAGACTTCTCCCGGGACTAGCCCGCAATGAGCAGTTCTTC.

The CDR3 loop is CASSRQEESDTQYF. CDR3 nucleotide sequence: TGTGCCAGCAGTCGACAGGAAGAGTCAGATACGCAGTATTTT. The chain is built from TRBV6-5 and TRBJ2-3; tentatively, D is TRBD1 (6 bases). The CDR3 has 14 amino acids. Germline CDR1 is MNHEY and CDR2 is SVGAGI. V was shortened by 5 bases and J by 4 bases, with 13 bases between the two germline ends.

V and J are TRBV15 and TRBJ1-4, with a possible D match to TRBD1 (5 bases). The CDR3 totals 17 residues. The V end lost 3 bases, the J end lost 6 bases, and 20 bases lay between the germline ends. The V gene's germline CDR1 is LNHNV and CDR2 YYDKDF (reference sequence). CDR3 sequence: CATSSGGRGRPYEKLFF. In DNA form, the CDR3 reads TGTGCCACCAGCAGCGGGGGTCGTGGGCGTCCGTATGAAAAACTGTTTTTT.

CDR3 loop: CASSPRQGVRNEQFF. The CDR3 coding sequence is TGTGCCAGCTCACCACGACAGGGGGTTAGGAATGAGCAGTTCTTC. This chain connects TRBV18 to TRBJ2-1, with TRBD1 matching 9 bases. Germline lookup yields CDR1 KGHSH and CDR2 LQKENI. The CDR3 contains 15 residues. The junction had 5 bases not matched to a gene; V was cut back by 1 base and J by 7 bases.

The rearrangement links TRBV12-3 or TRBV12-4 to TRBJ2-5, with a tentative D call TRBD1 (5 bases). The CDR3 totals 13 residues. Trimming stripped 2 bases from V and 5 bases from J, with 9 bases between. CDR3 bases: TGTGCCAGCAGTTTATGGGGCATGGAGACCCAGTACTTC. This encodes CASSLWGMETQYF.

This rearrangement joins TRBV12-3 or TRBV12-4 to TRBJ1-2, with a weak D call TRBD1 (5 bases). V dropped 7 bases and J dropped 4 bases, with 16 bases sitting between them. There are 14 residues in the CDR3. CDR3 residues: CASTSRGIGYGYTF. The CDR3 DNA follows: TGTGCCAGCACCTCTAGGGGTATCGGCTATGGCTACACCTTC.

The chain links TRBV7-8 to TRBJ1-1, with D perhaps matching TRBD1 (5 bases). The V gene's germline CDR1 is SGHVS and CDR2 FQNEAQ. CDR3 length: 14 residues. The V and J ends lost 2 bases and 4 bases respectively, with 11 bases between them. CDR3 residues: CASSLRGGGTEAFF. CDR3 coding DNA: TGTGCCAGCAGCTTACGGGGCGGCGGCACTGAAGCTTTCTTT.

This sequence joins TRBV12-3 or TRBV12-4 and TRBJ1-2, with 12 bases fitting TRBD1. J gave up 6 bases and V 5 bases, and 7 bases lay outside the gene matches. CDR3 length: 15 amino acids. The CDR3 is CASSRPGTGGHGYTF. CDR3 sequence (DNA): TGTGCCAGCAGTCGTCCCGGGACAGGGGGCCATGGCTACACCTTC.

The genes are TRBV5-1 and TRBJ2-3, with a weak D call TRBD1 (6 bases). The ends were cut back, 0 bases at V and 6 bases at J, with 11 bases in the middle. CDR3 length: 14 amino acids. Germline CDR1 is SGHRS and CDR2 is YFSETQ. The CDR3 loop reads CASSLETGWDTQYF. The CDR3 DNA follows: TGCGCCAGCAGCTTGGAGACAGGATGGGATACGCAGTATTTT.

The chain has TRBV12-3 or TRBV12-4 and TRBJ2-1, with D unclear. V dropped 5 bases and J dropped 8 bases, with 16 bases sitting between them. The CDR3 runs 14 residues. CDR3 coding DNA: TGTGCCAGCAGTCCCCGGGCCAAGGACGATGAGCAGTTCTTC. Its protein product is CASSPRAKDDEQFF.

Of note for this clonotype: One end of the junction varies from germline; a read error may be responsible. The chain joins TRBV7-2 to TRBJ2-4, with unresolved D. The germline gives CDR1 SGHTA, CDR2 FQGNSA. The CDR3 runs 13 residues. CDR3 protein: CASSGRVGDIRYF. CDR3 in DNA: TGTGCCAGCAGCGGAAGGGTCGGAGACATTCGGTACTTC.

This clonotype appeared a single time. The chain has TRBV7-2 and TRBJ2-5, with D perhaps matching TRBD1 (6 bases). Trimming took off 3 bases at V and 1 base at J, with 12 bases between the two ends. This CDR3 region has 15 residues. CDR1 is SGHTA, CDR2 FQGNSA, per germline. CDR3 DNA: TGTGCCAGCAGCTTCAGGGGTGGTTTCCAAGAGACCCAGTACTTC. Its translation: CASSFRGGFQETQYF. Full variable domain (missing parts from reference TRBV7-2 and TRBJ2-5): GAGVSQSPSNKVTEKGKDVELRCDPISGHTALYWYRQSLGQGLEFLIYFQGNSAPDKSGLPSDRFSAERTGGSVSTLTIQRTQQEDSAVYLCASSFRGGFQETQYFGPGTRLLVL.

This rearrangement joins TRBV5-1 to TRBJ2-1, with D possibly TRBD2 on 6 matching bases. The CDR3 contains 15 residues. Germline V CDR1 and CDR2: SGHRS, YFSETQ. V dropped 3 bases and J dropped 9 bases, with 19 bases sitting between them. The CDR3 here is CASSSGLRYPSEQFF. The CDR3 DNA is TGCGCCAGCAGCTCCGGACTACGATACCCCAGTGAGCAGTTCTTC.

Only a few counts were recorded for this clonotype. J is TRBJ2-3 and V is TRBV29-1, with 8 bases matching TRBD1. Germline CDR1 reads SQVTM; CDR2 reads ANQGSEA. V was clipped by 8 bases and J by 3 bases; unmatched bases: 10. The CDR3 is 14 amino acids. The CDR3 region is CSSGTGTGTDTQYF. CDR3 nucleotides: TGCAGCTCGGGAACAGGGACAGGAACAGATACGCAGTATTTT.

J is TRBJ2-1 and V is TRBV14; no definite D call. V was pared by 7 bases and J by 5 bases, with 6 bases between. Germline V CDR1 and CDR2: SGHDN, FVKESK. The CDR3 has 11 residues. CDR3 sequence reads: CASMVHNEQFF. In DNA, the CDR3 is TGTGCCAGCATGGTGCACAATGAGCAGTTCTTC.

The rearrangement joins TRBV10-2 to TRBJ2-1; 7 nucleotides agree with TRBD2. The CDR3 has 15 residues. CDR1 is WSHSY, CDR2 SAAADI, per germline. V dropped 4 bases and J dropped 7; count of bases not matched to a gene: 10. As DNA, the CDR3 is TGCGCCAGCAGTGTTTGGGCGGGAGCCGGTAATGAGCAGTTCTTC. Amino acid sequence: CASSVWAGAGNEQFF.

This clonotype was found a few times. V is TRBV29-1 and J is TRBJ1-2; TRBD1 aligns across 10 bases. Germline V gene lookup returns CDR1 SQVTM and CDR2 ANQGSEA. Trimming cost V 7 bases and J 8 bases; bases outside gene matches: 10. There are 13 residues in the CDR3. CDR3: CSGGDRGEKGYTF. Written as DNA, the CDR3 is TGCAGCGGTGGGGACAGGGGAGAGAAAGGCTACACCTTC.

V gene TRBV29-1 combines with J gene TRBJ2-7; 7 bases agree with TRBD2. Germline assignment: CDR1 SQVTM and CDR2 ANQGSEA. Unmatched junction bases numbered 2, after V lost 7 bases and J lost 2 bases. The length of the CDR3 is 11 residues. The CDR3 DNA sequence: TGCAGCGGCGGGAGTCCCTACGAGCAGTACTTC. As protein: CSGGSPYEQYF.

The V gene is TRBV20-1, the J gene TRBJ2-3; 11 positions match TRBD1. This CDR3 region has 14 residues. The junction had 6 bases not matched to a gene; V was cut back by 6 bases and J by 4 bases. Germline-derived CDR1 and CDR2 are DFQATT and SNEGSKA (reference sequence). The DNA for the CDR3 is TGCAGTGCCCCCGGGACAGGGGGACCAGATACGCAGTATTTT. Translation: CSAPGTGGPDTQYF.

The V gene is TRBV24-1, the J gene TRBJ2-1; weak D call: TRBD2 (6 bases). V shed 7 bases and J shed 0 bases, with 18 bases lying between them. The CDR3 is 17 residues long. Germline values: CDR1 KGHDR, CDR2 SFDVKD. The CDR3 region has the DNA TGTGCCACCAGCGATACTCGGGGAGGTAACTCCTACAATGAGCAGTTCTTC. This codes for CATSDTRGGNSYNEQFF.

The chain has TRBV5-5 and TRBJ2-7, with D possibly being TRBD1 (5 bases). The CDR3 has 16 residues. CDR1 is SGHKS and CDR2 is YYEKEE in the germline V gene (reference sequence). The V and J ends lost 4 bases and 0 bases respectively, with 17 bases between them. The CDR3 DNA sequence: TGTGCCAGCAGCCGAGCGACAGAGGTTGCCTCCTACGAGCAGTACTTC. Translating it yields CASSRATEVASYEQYF. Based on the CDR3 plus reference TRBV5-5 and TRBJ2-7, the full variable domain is DAGVTQSPTHLIKTRGQQVTLRCSPISGHKSVSWYQQVLGQGPQFIFQYYEKEERGRGNFPDRFSARQFPNYSSELNVNALLLGDSALYLCASSRATEVASYEQYFGPGTRLTVT.